The 13 T cell receptor beta chains listed next were all sequenced from one sample in a study of low-dose radiotherapy and immunotherapy resistance in tumors. The time point here: after trial treatment. As to treatment: LDRT plus nivolumab, ipilimumab, low-dose cyclophosphamide and aspirin (RACIN trial). Primers targeting TRAV and TRBV primed first-strand cDNA, covering alpha and beta chains. TCRs were put through approximately 20 PCR cycles of amplification with Phusion. A constant-region primer and the V-primer adapter served as the primer pair. TCRdb reprocessed the reads with MiXCR, giving one entry per CDR3 protein. Of 100,000 or so distinct CDR3 sequences in the sample, less than 25% were seen once. The sequencing used PBMCs, collected after low-dose radiotherapy plus immunotherapy. The source is a male donor with prostate cancer.

This clonotype was counted many times. The chain is built from TRBV5-1 and TRBJ2-5; TRBD1 matches 7 bases. The germline V gene has CDR1 SGHRS and CDR2 YFSETQ. The trim removed 1 base at V and 4 bases at J, leaving 13 bases unmatched. The CDR3 is made up of 17 amino acids. The CDR3 coding sequence is TGCGCCAGCAGCTTGTTGGTTACTGGACAGGCGGGAGAGACCCAGTACTTC. Protein sequence: CASSLLVTGQAGETQYF. Together with reference TRBV5-1 and TRBJ2-5, the CDR3 gives the full variable domain: KAGVTQTPRYLIKTRGQQVTLSCSPISGHRSVSWYQQTPGQGLQFLFEYFSETQRNKGNFPGRFSGRQFSNSRSEMNVSTLELGDSALYLCASSLLVTGQAGETQYFGPGTRLLVL.

This clonotype was observed at least ten times. The chain has TRBV15 and TRBJ2-7; no firm D call. With 0 bases removed from V and 5 bases from J, the gap between germline ends came to 14 bases. The germline CDR1 and CDR2 sequences are LNHNV and YYDKDF (reference sequence). CDR3 length: 15 amino acids. The CDR3 region has the DNA TGTGCCACCAGCAGAGATTGGGCCAGCCTCCACGAGCAGTACTTC. It is translated as CATSRDWASLHEQYF. The variable domain in full, with the rest retrieved from reference TRBV15 and TRBJ2-7, is DAMVIQNPRYQVTQFGKPVTLSCSQTLNHNVMYWYQQKSSQAPKLLFHYYDKDFNNEADTPDNFQSRRPNTSFCFLDIRSPGLGDTAMYLCATSRDWASLHEQYFGPGTRLTVT.

As regards this clonotype: One base separates it from a far larger clone, so it is likely a read error. V gene TRBV5-3 combines with J gene TRBJ1-1; D is perhaps TRBD1 (5 bases). TRBV5-3 is an ORF, with its function uncertain. The CDR3 loop spans 14 amino acids. CDR3 sequence (DNA): TGTGCCAGCAGCTCAACCGACAGCCACACTGAAGCTTTCTTT. Residues: CASSSTDSHTEAFF.

About this clonotype itself: A much more abundant neighbour one base away suggests this may be a read error. V and J are TRBV5-1 and TRBJ1-2, with D tentatively TRBD1 (5 bases). Germline CDR1 reads SGHRS; CDR2 reads YFSETQ. This CDR3 has 15 amino acids. The CDR3 nucleotides read TGCGTCAGCAGCCAAGGTGCCGGGACCGAAGGTGGCTACACCTTC. Its translation: CVSSQGAGTEGGYTF.

This clonotype has ten or more counts. The gene calls are TRBV3-1 and TRBJ2-5; D unresolved. Germline CDR1 and CDR2: LGHDT and YNNKEL (reference sequence). The germline V and J ends were trimmed by 2 bases and 7 bases, with 5 bases remaining between them. This CDR3 region has 11 residues. CDR3 region: CASSQMLTQYF. The CDR3 coding sequence is TGTGCCAGCAGCCAAATGTTGACCCAGTACTTC.

The V and J genes are TRBV10-2 and TRBJ2-5; D is unresolved. The CDR3 has 13 residues. In germline, CDR1 is WSHSY, CDR2 SAAADI. The ends were cut back, 5 bases at V and 1 base at J, with 8 bases in the middle. The DNA of the CDR3 is TGCGCCAGCAGTCTAGTGCCCCAAGAGACCCAGTACTTC. Its translation: CASSLVPQETQYF.

DNA for the CDR3: TGTGCCAGCAGCCAAGAGGGGGGGGCGGAGACCCAGTACTTC. This translates into CASSQEGGAETQYF. The gene calls are TRBV4-2 and TRBJ2-5, with a possible D match to TRBD2 (7 bases). Trimming pared 0 bases from V and 5 bases from J, leaving 10 bases between. This CDR3 is 14 amino acids long. Germline CDR1 reads LGHNA; CDR2 reads YNFKEQ.

This clonotype was recorded many times. This chain joins TRBV11-2 and TRBJ2-1; TRBD2 agrees at 8 bases. V trimming: 1 base; J trimming: 3 bases; junction bases outside the gene matches: 5. Germline lookup yields CDR1 SGHAT and CDR2 FQNNGV. The CDR3 runs to 16 residues. Here the CDR3 reads CASSLVGGGDYNEQFF. CDR3 coding DNA: TGTGCCAGCAGCTTAGTCGGGGGGGGAGACTACAATGAGCAGTTCTTC.

This clonotype has ten or more counts. The chain couples TRBV2 to TRBJ2-7, with 8 bases aligning to TRBD1. This CDR3 region has 17 residues. The germline CDR1 and CDR2 sequences are SNHLY and FYNNEI. V shed 4 bases, J shed 7 bases, and the junction held 18 bases outside the gene matches. The CDR3 DNA reads as TGTGCCAGCAGTGCTGACTCCCGGGACAGGTCGGTGGGGGAGCAGTACTTC. This gives the protein CASSADSRDRSVGEQYF.

This clonotype has a handful of counts. This chain connects TRBV11-1 to TRBJ2-1, with 9 bases lining up with TRBD2. The CDR3 spans 17 residues. Germline values: CDR1 SGHAT, CDR2 FQDESV (reference sequence). The ends lost 4 bases at V and 3 bases at J; junction bases unmatched: 10. The CDR3 DNA is TGTGCCAGCAGCTCCCGCGGGGGGGCGGGGATCTACAATGAGCAGTTCTTC. It encodes CASSSRGGAGIYNEQFF.

This clonotype was counted at least ten times. The V call is TRBV27, the J call TRBJ2-3, with TRBD2 matching 10 bases. The CDR3 consists of 14 residues. J was trimmed by 3 bases and V by 6 bases; bases with no gene match: 3. Germline V gene data show CDR1 as MNHEY and CDR2 as SMNVEV (reference sequence). CDR3 in DNA: TGTGCCAGCAGCCTTAGCGGGGGGACAGATACGCAGTATTTT. Encoded protein: CASSLSGGTDTQYF.

This clonotype was counted many times. CDR3 sequence reads: CASSSQGSTEAFF. The CDR3 DNA sequence: TGTGCCAGCAGTTCTCAGGGGAGTACTGAAGCTTTCTTT. This chain connects TRBV25-1 to TRBJ1-1; a weak D match, TRBD1 (6 bases). The CDR3 is 13 amino acids. V was pared by 5 bases and J by 5 bases, with 12 bases between. Germline V lookup: CDR1 MGHDK, CDR2 SYGVNS.

CDR3 in amino acids: CASRSDRVTFF. CDR3 coding DNA: TGTGCCAGCCGCTCCGACAGGGTTACTTTCTTT. The rearrangement links TRBV2 to TRBJ1-1, with 7 bases matching TRBD1. Looked up from germline, CDR1 is SNHLY and CDR2 is FYNNEI. This CDR3 region has 11 residues. With V trimmed by 8 bases and J by 12 bases, 9 bases remained unmatched.